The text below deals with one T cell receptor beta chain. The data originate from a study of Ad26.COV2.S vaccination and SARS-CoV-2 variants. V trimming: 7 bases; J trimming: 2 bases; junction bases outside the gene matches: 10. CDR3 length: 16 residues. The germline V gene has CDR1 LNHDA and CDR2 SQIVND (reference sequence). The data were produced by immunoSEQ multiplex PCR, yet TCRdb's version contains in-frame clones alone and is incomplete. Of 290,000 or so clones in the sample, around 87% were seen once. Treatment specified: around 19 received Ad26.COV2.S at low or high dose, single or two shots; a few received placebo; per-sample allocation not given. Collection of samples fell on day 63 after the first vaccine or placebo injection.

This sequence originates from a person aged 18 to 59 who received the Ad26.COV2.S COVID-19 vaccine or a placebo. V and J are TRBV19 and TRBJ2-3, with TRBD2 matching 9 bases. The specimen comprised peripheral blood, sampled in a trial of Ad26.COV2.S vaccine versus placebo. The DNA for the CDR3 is TGTGCCAGTACCTCTGGGGCGGGGGGGCTCACAGATACGCAGTATTTT. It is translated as CASTSGAGGLTDTQYF.